Here is one T cell receptor (beta chain) with its context. What it binds is unknown. The record originates from a study of PD-1 blockade in mismatch repair-deficient tumors. For the study at large: Enrolled about 2012-2016, patients had progressing, pretreated mismatch repair-deficient cancers of about twelve types.

Study observations and caveats: Tumor-resident clones, often undetectable pretreatment in blood, expanded then contracted after pembrolizumab.

PCR or immunohistochemistry showed mismatch repair deficiency in every enrolled patient. Assay used: immunoSEQ multiplex PCR; TCRdb lists only in-frame clones, some missing. The table lists 80,000 to 100,000 clones, roughly 80% of them singletons. This sample comprised peripheral blood, obtained 12 weeks after starting pembrolizumab. The clonotype was recovered from an adult with mismatch repair-deficient cancer.

Here the CDR3 reads CASSQTGGLHNEQFF. The CDR3 coding sequence is TGCGCCAGCAGCCAGACAGGGGGCCTCCACAATGAGCAGTTCTTC. The chain combines TRBV4-1 with TRBJ2-1, with 10 bases that match TRBD1. The V gene end was trimmed by 3 bases and the J gene end by 5 bases; junction bases not matched to a gene: 4. CDR3 size: 15 residues. Germline V gives CDR1 MGHRA, CDR2 YSYEKL.